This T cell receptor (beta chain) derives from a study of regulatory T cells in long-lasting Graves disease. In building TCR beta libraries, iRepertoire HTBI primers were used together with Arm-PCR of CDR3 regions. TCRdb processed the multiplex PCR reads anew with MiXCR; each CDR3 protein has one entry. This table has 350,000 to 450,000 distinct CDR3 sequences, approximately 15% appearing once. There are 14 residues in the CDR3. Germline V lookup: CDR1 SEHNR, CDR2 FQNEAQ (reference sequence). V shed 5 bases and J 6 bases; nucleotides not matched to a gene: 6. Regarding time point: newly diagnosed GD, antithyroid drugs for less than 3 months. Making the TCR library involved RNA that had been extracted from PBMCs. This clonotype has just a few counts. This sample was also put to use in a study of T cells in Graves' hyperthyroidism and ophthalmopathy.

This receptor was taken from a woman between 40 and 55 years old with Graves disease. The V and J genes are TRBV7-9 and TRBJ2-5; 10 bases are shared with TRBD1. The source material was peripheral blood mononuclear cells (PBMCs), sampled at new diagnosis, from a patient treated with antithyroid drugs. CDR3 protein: CASSTGTGEKTQYF. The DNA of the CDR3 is TGTGCCAGCAGCACCGGGACAGGGGAGAAGACCCAGTACTTC.